Below, 28 T cell receptor beta chains from the same sample are listed, as sequenced in a study of T cells in localized non-small cell lung cancer. Using immunoSEQ multiplex PCR, the repertoire was profiled, and TCRdb retains in-frame clones only, with some absent. This sample has 70,000 to 75,000 clones, with approximately 88% found just once. The source was peripheral blood, collected before any cancer treatment. These receptor sequences come from a female donor older than 55 with stage I lung adenocarcinoma.

There are a few counts of this clone. The junction differs from germline at one of its ends, possibly a read error. The genes are TRBV6-1 and TRBJ2-4; 7 positions match TRBD1. The germline V gene encodes CDR1 MNHNS and CDR2 SASEGT. The CDR3 sequence is 11 residues long. The CDR3 nucleotides read TGTGCCAGCAGTGAGGTTGGGACAGATTCGTTC. This sequence encodes CASSEVGTDSF.

The chain employs TRBV7-6 and TRBJ2-5, with no clear D. CDR1 SGHVS and CDR2 FNYEAQ come from the germline V gene. The CDR3 totals 11 residues. Trimming took off 3 bases at V and 5 bases at J, with 4 bases between the two ends. DNA for the CDR3: TGTGCCAGCAGCTTCAAGGAGACCCAGTACTTC. Translating gives CASSFKETQYF.

The chain links TRBV5-5 to TRBJ2-3; D gene uncertain. V was shortened by 2 bases and J by 3 bases, with 13 bases between the two germline ends. Germline V lookup: CDR1 SGHKS, CDR2 YYEKEE (reference sequence). This CDR3 contains 15 residues. CDR3 DNA sequence: TGTGCCAGCAGCTTTGTGGGTGACGAAACAGATACGCAGTATTTT. As protein: CASSFVGDETDTQYF.

The gene calls are TRBV4-3 and TRBJ1-2, with 9 bases fitting TRBD1. The V segment lost 1 base and the J segment 4 bases; nucleotides outside the gene matches: 10. Looked up from germline, CDR1 is LGHNA and CDR2 is YSLEER. CDR3 length equals 17 residues. CDR3 nucleotide sequence: TGCGCCAGCAGCCAAGGAGGGGGGGGACAGGGAGTCTATGGCTACACCTTC. Its protein product is CASSQGGGGQGVYGYTF.

The genes are TRBV6-6 and TRBJ2-7; tentative D call: TRBD1 (5 bases). Trimming removed 5 bases at V and 0 bases at J, with 11 bases between. CDR3 length: 14 amino acids. Per germline, CDR1 MNHNY and CDR2 SVGAGI (reference sequence). The DNA of the CDR3 is TGTGCCAGCAGTCGACAGAGGAGCTCCTACGAGCAGTACTTC. Translated: CASSRQRSSYEQYF.

This clone was counted only a few times. CDR3 nucleotides: TGTGCCAGCAGCTTAGGTCGACAGGTGGCCACTGAAGCTTTCTTT. As protein: CASSLGRQVATEAFF. The genes are TRBV7-9 and TRBJ1-1, with D tentatively TRBD1 (6 bases). Germline loops: CDR1 SEHNR, CDR2 FQNEAQ (reference sequence). The CDR3 loop spans 15 amino acids. The V end was cut by 1 base, the J end by 4 bases, with 13 bases between.

The rearrangement joins TRBV2 to TRBJ1-1, with TRBD1 identical over 9 bases. CDR1 is SNHLY, CDR2 FYNNEI, per germline. The CDR3 contains 16 residues. V lost 5 bases and J lost 4; bases outside the gene matches: 11. The CDR3 spells CASSHGDRERGTEAFF. The CDR3 DNA follows: TGTGCCAGCAGTCACGGGGACAGGGAAAGAGGCACTGAAGCTTTCTTT.

The chain uses TRBV4-1 and TRBJ2-1, with 8 nucleotides matching TRBD2. V dropped 0 bases and J dropped 7; count of bases not matched to a gene: 5. CDR1 and CDR2 from the germline V gene are MGHRA and YSYEKL. The CDR3 contains 15 residues. DNA of the CDR3: TGCGCCAGCAGCCAAGATCCCGGGACTAGAAATGAGCAGTTCTTC. Amino acid sequence: CASSQDPGTRNEQFF.

The chain links TRBV19 to TRBJ2-2; 10 bases map to TRBD1. The CDR3 consists of 16 residues. In germline, CDR1 is LNHDA, CDR2 SQIVND (reference sequence). The V segment lost 4 bases and the J segment 6 bases; nucleotides outside the gene matches: 8. The DNA for the CDR3 is TGTGCCAGTAGTACCCATGGGACAGGGGTGGCCGGGGAGCTGTTTTTT. Translation gives CASSTHGTGVAGELFF.

The chain links TRBV6-6 to TRBJ1-2; no clear D gene. The CDR3 runs to 13 residues. V lost 0 bases and J 4 bases, leaving 6 bases between the germline ends. Germline-derived CDR1 and CDR2 are MNHNY and SVGAGI (reference sequence). The CDR3 sequence is CASSYSQIYGYTF. Written as DNA, the CDR3 is TGTGCCAGCAGTTACTCGCAGATCTATGGCTACACCTTC.

The J gene is TRBJ1-2, the V gene TRBV23-1, with D possibly being TRBD1 (6 bases). TRBV23-1 is an ORF; its function is uncertain. There are 15 residues in the CDR3. V was cut by 4 bases and J by 8 bases, with 20 bases left in between. The CDR3 sequence: CASSRCLRGLEGYTF. The DNA of the CDR3 is TGCGCCAGCAGTCGCTGTCTTCGGGGGCTTGAGGGCTACACCTTC.

The chain recombines TRBV2 with TRBJ2-5; possible D gene TRBD1, 6 bases. Germline assignment: CDR1 SNHLY and CDR2 FYNNEI. This CDR3 is built from 12 residues. The ends were cut back, 8 bases at V and 5 bases at J, with 12 bases in the middle. The CDR3 DNA sequence: TGTGCCAGCTGGGGGACATCTGAGACCCAGTACTTC. This codes for CASWGTSETQYF.

The V gene is TRBV21-1, the J gene TRBJ1-1. TRBV21-1 is termed a pseudogene. The CDR3 spans 13 residues. CDR3 DNA sequence: TGTGCCAGCAGCAGAAGGATGAACACTGAAGCTTTCTTT. It codes for CASSRRMNTEAFF.

The J gene is TRBJ2-1, the V gene TRBV29-1; 11 positions agree with TRBD2. The germline V gene has CDR1 SQVTM and CDR2 ANQGSEA. V shed 2 bases and J 0 bases; nucleotides not matched to a gene: 6. This CDR3 has 17 residues. The DNA of the CDR3 is TGCAGCGTTGAACTAGCGGGAGGTCCAAGCTCCTACAATGAGCAGTTCTTC. It codes for CSVELAGGPSSYNEQFF.

The chain has TRBV2 and TRBJ2-2; D remains ambiguous. Germline V gives CDR1 SNHLY, CDR2 FYNNEI. The CDR3 spans 15 residues. Trimming took 6 bases from V and 8 from J, leaving 19 bases between them. CDR3 in DNA: TGTGCCAGCAGGGTTTCTGCCCCCTATCGGGGGGAGCTGTTTTTT. Its translation is CASRVSAPYRGELFF.

The V and J genes are TRBV11-3 and TRBJ2-1; no definite D call. CDR1 and CDR2 (germline): SGHNT, YENEEA. Trimming took 2 bases from V and 5 from J, leaving 16 bases between them. This CDR3 comprises 16 residues. CDR3 in DNA: TGTGCCAGCAGCTTATTCATGCAGAGTGTCCACAATGAGCAGTTCTTC. It encodes CASSLFMQSVHNEQFF.

This sequence joins TRBV7-8 and TRBJ1-5, with 7 bases identical to TRBD1. V lost 2 bases to trimming and J lost 5 bases; unmatched junction nucleotides: 9. Germline-derived CDR1 and CDR2 are SGHVS and FQNEAQ. The CDR3 totals 16 residues. The CDR3 nucleotides are TGTGCCAGCAGCTTAATAGCCCGACAGGGCGATCAGCCCCAGCATTTT. It codes for CASSLIARQGDQPQHF.

The rearrangement joins TRBV19 to TRBJ2-3; no reliable D call. Germline assignment: CDR1 LNHDA and CDR2 SQIVND (reference sequence). The V gene lost 3 bases and the J gene lost 2 bases, with 12 bases spanning the gap. CDR3 length: 15 residues. This CDR3 is CASSIWGAHTDTQYF. The CDR3 DNA is TGTGCCAGTAGTATCTGGGGTGCCCACACAGATACGCAGTATTTT.

This chain links TRBV28 with TRBJ2-7, with 7 bases that match TRBD2. This CDR3 has 14 residues. With 8 bases clipped from V and 3 bases from J, the junction kept 10 bases outside the gene matches. Germline values: CDR1 MDHEN, CDR2 SYDVKM. The CDR3 spells CASGGLVRSYEQYF. DNA for the CDR3: TGTGCCAGCGGCGGACTAGTCAGGAGCTACGAGCAGTACTTC.

V usage is TRBV5-5 and J usage is TRBJ2-2, with D possibly matching TRBD2 (5 bases). The germline V gene encodes CDR1 SGHKS and CDR2 YYEKEE (reference sequence). Between the trimmed V and J ends, which lost 1 base and 0 bases, there was a span of 13 bases. There are 17 residues in the CDR3. CDR3 DNA sequence: TGTGCCAGCAGCTTGCATGTTTGGACTCCGAACACCGGGGAGCTGTTTTTT. Translation gives CASSLHVWTPNTGELFF.

The chain employs TRBV6-4 and TRBJ1-4; 9 bases line up with TRBD1. CDR1 MRHNA and CDR2 SNTAGT come from the germline V gene. After removal of 6 bases from V and 1 base from J, the junction contained 9 bases not matched to a gene. There are 17 residues in the CDR3. The CDR3 bases are TGTGCCAGCAGGCCCTTCCGGGACAGGGAAACTAATGAAAAACTGTTTTTT. Its protein is CASRPFRDRETNEKLFF.

The chain uses TRBV6-5 and TRBJ1-5; D gene unclear. Trimming cost V 8 bases and J 6 bases, with 14 bases left between them. In germline, CDR1 is MNHEY, CDR2 SVGAGI. The CDR3 is 13 amino acids. The CDR3 bases are TGTGCCAGCGTATTGGGGATGGCTCAGCCCCAGCATTTT. Translated: CASVLGMAQPQHF.

J is TRBJ2-5 and V is TRBV5-4; a weak D match, TRBD2 (6 bases). This CDR3 spans 15 amino acids. V was shortened by 3 bases and J by 5 bases, with 17 bases between the two germline ends. CDR1 is SGHNT, CDR2 YYREEE, per germline (reference sequence). The CDR3 here is CASSSAGDSRETQYF. Written as DNA, the CDR3 is TGTGCCAGCAGCTCCGCCGGGGACTCCAGGGAGACCCAGTACTTC.

CDR3 protein: CASSQDSLAGISTDTQYF. CDR3 nucleotides: TGTGCCAGCAGCCAAGATAGTCTAGCGGGGATTAGCACAGATACGCAGTATTTT. The chain combines TRBV4-2 with TRBJ2-3; 9 bases match TRBD2. The CDR3 contains 18 residues. V lost 0 bases to trimming and J lost 0 bases; unmatched junction nucleotides: 7. CDR1 LGHNA and CDR2 YNFKEQ come from the germline V gene.

V is TRBV7-9 and J is TRBJ2-7; 7 bases are shared with TRBD1. V dropped 5 bases and J dropped 0; count of bases not matched to a gene: 4. The CDR3 totals 14 residues. Germline-derived CDR1 and CDR2 are SEHNR and FQNEAQ (reference sequence). The CDR3 nucleotides are TGTGCCAGCAGCATATGGGACAGCTCCTACGAGCAGTACTTC. Protein: CASSIWDSSYEQYF.

This rearrangement joins TRBV5-1 to TRBJ2-5, with D possibly being TRBD1 (6 bases). There are 15 residues in the CDR3. Trimming took 0 bases from V and 2 from J, leaving 11 bases between them. Germline CDR1 and CDR2: SGHRS and YFSETQ. DNA of the CDR3: TGCGCCAGCAGCTTGGACCCCGGGACACAAGAGACCCAGTACTTC. It translates to CASSLDPGTQETQYF.

This rearrangement joins TRBV6-1 to TRBJ2-7; 7 bases are shared with TRBD2. In germline, CDR1 is MNHNS, CDR2 SASEGT. V shed 7 bases, J shed 2 bases, and the junction held 8 bases outside the gene matches. This CDR3 comprises 14 residues. In nucleotides, the CDR3 is TGTGCCAGCATTCGCGGGAGCACCACCTACGAGCAGTACTTC. Translation: CASIRGSTTYEQYF.

V gene TRBV28 combines with J gene TRBJ2-1, with 7 positions matching TRBD2. Losses at the gene ends were 2 bases for V and 1 base for J; bases not matched to a gene: 2. The germline V gene has CDR1 MDHEN and CDR2 SYDVKM. The CDR3 runs to 15 residues. The DNA of the CDR3 is TGTGCCAGCAGTTTAGCTAGCGGATCCTACAATGAGCAGTTCTTC. Its translation: CASSLASGSYNEQFF. Looking up the rest from reference TRBV28 and TRBJ2-1 gives the full variable domain: DVKVTQSSRYLVKRTGEKVFLECVQDMDHENMFWYRQDPGLGLRLIYFSYDVKMKEKGDIPEGYSVSREKKERFSLILESASTNQTSMYLCASSLASGSYNEQFFGPGTRLTVL.